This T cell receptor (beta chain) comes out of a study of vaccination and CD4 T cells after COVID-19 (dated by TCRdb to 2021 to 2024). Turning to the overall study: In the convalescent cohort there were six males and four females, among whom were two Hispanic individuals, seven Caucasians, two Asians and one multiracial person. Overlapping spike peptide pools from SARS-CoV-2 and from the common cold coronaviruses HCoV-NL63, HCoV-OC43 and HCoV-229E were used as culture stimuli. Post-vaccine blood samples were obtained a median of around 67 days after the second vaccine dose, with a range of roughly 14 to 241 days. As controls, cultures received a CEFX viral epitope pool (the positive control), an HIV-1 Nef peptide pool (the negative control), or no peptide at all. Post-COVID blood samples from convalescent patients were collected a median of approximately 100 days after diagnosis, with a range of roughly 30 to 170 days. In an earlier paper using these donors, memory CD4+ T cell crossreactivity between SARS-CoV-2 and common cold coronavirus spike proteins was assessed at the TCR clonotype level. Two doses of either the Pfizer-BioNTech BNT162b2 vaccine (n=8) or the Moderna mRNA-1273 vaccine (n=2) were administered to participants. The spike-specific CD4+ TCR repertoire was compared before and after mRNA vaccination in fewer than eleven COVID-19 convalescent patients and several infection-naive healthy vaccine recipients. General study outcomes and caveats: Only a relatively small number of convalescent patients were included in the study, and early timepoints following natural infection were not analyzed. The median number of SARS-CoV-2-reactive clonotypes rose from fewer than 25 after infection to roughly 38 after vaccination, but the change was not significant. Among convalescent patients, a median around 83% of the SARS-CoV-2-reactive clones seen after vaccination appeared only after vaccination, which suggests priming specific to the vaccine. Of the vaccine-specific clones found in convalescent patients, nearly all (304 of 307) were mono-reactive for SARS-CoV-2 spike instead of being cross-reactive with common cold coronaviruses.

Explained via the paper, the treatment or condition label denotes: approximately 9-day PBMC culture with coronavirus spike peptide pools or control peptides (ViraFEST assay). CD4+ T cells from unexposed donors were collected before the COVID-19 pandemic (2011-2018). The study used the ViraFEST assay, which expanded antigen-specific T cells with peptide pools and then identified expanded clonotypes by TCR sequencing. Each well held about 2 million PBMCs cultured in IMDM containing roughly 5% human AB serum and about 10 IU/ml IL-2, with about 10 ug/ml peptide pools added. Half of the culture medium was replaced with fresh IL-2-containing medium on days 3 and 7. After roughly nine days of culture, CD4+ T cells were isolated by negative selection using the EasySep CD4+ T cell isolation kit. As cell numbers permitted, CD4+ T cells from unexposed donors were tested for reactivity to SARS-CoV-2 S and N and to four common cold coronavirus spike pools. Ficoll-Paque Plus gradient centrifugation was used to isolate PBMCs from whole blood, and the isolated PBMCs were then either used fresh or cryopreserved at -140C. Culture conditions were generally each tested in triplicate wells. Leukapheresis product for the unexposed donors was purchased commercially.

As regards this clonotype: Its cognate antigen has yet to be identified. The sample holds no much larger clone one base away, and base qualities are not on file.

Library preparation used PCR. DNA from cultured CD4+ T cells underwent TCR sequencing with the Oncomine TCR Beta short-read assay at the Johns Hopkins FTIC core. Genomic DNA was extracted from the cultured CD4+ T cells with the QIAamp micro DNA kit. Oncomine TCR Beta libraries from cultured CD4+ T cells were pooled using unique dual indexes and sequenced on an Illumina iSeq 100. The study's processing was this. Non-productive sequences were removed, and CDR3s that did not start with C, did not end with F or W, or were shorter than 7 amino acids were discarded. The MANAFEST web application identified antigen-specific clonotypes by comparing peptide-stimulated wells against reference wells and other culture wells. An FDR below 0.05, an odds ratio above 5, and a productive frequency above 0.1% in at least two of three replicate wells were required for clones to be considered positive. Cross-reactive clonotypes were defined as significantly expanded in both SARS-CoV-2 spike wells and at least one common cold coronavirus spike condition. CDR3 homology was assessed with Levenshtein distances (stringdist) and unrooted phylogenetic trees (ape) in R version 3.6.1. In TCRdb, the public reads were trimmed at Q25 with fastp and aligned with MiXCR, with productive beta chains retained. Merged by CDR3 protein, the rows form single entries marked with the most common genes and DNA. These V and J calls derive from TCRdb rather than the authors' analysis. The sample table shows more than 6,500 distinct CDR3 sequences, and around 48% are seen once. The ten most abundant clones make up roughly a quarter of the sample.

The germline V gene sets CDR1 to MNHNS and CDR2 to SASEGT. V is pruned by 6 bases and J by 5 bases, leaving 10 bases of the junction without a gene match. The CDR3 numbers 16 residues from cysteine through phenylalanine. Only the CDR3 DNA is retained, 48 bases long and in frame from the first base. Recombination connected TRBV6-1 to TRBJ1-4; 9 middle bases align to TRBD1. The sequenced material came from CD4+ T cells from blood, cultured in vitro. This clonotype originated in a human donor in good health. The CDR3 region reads CASRPGTGRPNEKLFF. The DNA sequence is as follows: TGTGCCAGCAGACCCGGGACAGGGCGACCAAATGAAAAACTGTTTTTT.